One sample yielded the 13 T cell receptor beta chains listed below, sequenced in a study of shared clonotypes between healthy human individuals. The assay was immunoSEQ multiplex PCR, and TCRdb's table has in-frame clones only and misses some. In the table there are a few million clones, approximately 92% of which are singletons. Sequencing was performed on naive CD4+ T cells sorted from blood. Subset: CD45RA+ positively selected. These receptor sequences come from a man in his late teens or twenties in good health.

V gene TRBV11-2 combines with J gene TRBJ2-1, with no clear D. The CDR3 covers 13 residues. The V and J ends lost 5 bases and 9 bases respectively, with 14 bases between them. Germline CDR1 is SGHAT and CDR2 is FQNNGV. The CDR3 reads CASSPQGVVEQFF. CDR3 nucleotide sequence: TGTGCCAGCAGCCCCCAAGGAGTAGTTGAGCAGTTCTTC.

This chain uses TRBV6-5 with TRBJ2-1; 7 nucleotides line up with TRBD2. CDR1 is MNHEY and CDR2 is SVGAGI in the germline V gene. The length of the CDR3 is 14 residues. Germline trimming cut 7 bases from V and 9 bases from J; bases unmatched to any gene: 12. The CDR3 reads CASTIRPSGVEQFF. The DNA for the CDR3 is TGTGCCAGCACCATTAGGCCTAGCGGTGTTGAGCAGTTCTTC.

J is TRBJ2-5 and V is TRBV15; possibly TRBD2 for D (5 bases). CDR1 and CDR2 (germline): LNHNV, YYDKDF (reference sequence). Trimming pared 4 bases from V and 4 bases from J, leaving 16 bases between. The CDR3 length is 15 residues. The chain's CDR3 is CATSKDGDGRETQYF. The CDR3, as DNA: TGTGCCACCAGCAAGGACGGGGATGGTAGAGAGACCCAGTACTTC.

This chain connects TRBV5-1 to TRBJ2-1; 10 bases fit TRBD2. Losses at the gene ends were 3 bases for V and 7 bases for J; bases not matched to a gene: 10. This CDR3 has 16 residues. Germline V gene sequence: CDR1 SGHRS, CDR2 YFSETQ. In nucleotides, the CDR3 is TGCGCCAGCAGCTCTTTAGCGGGGGGCCGAGGGAATGAGCAGTTCTTC. As protein: CASSSLAGGRGNEQFF.

The rearrangement links TRBV19 to TRBJ1-2; no reliable D call. Trimming cost V 1 base and J 1 base, with 7 bases left between them. This CDR3 is built from 14 residues. Germline V gene sequence: CDR1 LNHDA, CDR2 SQIVND (reference sequence). CDR3 sequence reads: CASSIGGFNYGYTF. The CDR3 bases are TGTGCCAGTAGTATAGGAGGGTTTAACTATGGCTACACCTTC.

The gene calls are TRBV2 and TRBJ2-2; D might be TRBD1 (5 bases). Between the trimmed V and J ends, which lost 3 bases and 6 bases, there was a span of 8 bases. The CDR3 has 13 amino acids. CDR1 and CDR2 from the germline V gene are SNHLY and FYNNEI. CDR3 sequence: CASSEMGPGELFF. The CDR3, as DNA: TGTGCCAGCAGTGAGATGGGGCCCGGGGAGCTGTTTTTT.

The V gene is TRBV6-5, the J gene TRBJ2-2; no clear D gene. Trimming stripped 4 bases from V and 1 base from J, with 10 bases between. The CDR3 totals 15 residues. Looked up from germline, CDR1 is MNHEY and CDR2 is SVGAGI. Here the CDR3 DNA reads TGTGCCAGCAGTTCTGGACGGTTGAACACCGGGGAGCTGTTTTTT. Its protein is CASSSGRLNTGELFF.

This clone was found once. The genes are TRBV6-5 and TRBJ2-7; D perhaps matches TRBD1 (5 bases). The CDR3 sequence is 13 residues long. The V gene lost 0 bases and the J gene lost 11 bases, with 14 bases spanning the gap. The germline gives CDR1 MNHEY, CDR2 SVGAGI. The CDR3 DNA sequence: TGTGCCAGCAGTTACTCTCGGACAAATGATGAGTACTTC. Translation: CASSYSRTNDEYF.

The CDR3 sequence is CASSLATTGDEQFF. The CDR3 DNA reads as TGTGCCAGCAGCTTGGCCACGACCGGGGATGAGCAGTTCTTC. This chain uses TRBV5-4 with TRBJ2-1; maybe TRBD2 (5 bases). V lost 0 bases, J lost 8 bases, and 12 bases lay in between. Germline CDR1 and CDR2: SGHNT and YYREEE (reference sequence). This CDR3 contains 14 residues.

The chain employs TRBV7-8 and TRBJ1-1; D possibly corresponds to TRBD1 (6 bases). Germline-derived CDR1 and CDR2 are SGHVS and FQNEAQ. This CDR3 has 15 amino acids. V was pared by 1 base and J by 2 bases, with 11 bases between. The CDR3, as DNA: TGTGCCAGCAGCTTAGGAGCGGGGGCTAACACTGAAGCTTTCTTT. Translation: CASSLGAGANTEAFF.

This chain connects TRBV19 to TRBJ2-5; 7 bases are shared with TRBD2. The CDR3 consists of 14 residues. Germline trimming cut 5 bases from V and 4 bases from J; bases unmatched to any gene: 7. CDR1 is LNHDA, CDR2 SQIVND, per germline (reference sequence). CDR3 DNA: TGTGCCAGTAGTTCTTCCAGGGAGGGAGAGACCCAGTACTTC. As protein: CASSSSREGETQYF. The variable domain in full, completed from reference TRBV19 and TRBJ2-5, reads DGGITQSPKYLFRKEGQNVTLSCEQNLNHDAMYWYRQDPGQGLRLIYYSQIVNDFQKGDIAEGYSVSREKKESFPLTVTSAQKNPTAFYLCASSSSREGETQYFGPGTRLLVL.

The chain uses TRBV27 and TRBJ2-3; the D is unclear. This CDR3 has 17 amino acids. The germline V gene has CDR1 MNHEY and CDR2 SMNVEV (reference sequence). Trimming removed 0 bases from V and 6 bases from J, with 19 bases in between. The CDR3 nucleotides are TGTGCCAGCAGTTTATCTTCCCGGACCGAAATTCGTGATACGCAGTATTTT. Amino acid sequence: CASSLSSRTEIRDTQYF.

This chain uses TRBV5-5 with TRBJ1-1, with a possible D match to TRBD1 (5 bases). Germline lookup yields CDR1 SGHKS and CDR2 YYEKEE (reference sequence). This CDR3 contains 16 residues. Trimming took off 7 bases at V and 1 base at J, with 20 bases between the two ends. CDR3 region: CASLLDQGIKNTEAFF. CDR3 DNA: TGTGCCAGCCTACTAGATCAGGGAATAAAGAACACTGAAGCTTTCTTT.